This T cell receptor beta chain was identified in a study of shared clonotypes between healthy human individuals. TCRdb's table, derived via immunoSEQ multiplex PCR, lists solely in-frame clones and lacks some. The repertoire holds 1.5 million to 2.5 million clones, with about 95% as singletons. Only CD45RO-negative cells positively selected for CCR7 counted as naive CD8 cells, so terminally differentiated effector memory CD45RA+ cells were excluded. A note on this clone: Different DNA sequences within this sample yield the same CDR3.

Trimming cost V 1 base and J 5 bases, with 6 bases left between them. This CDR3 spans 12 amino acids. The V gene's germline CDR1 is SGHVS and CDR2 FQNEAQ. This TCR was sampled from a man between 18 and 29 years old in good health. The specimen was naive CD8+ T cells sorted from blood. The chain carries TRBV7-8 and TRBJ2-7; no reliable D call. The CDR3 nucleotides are TGTGCCAGCAGCTTAGATCGAGACGAGCAGTACTTC. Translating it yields CASSLDRDEQYF.